This is a list of T cell receptor beta chains from one sample in a study of blood T cell repertoires in COVID-19. The method was immunoSEQ multiplex PCR; TCRdb's version includes in-frame clones alone and lacks a portion of them. The sample lists over 350,000 clones; around nine tenths were seen once. Sequencing used PBMCs or T cells enriched from blood (not recorded which). These TCRs come from a woman in her forties or fifties who had recovered from COVID-19. Each CDR3 is given with its conserved first and last residue. A D gene is named only where the DNA matches it firmly. Part of the rows lack a size; the others show once, few, many or a class for expanded clones.

DNA	CDR3	V	J	D	size
TGTGCCAGCAGCACGGGGACAGGGGTTCAATCCCTCCACTTT	CASSTGTGVQSLHF	TRBV7-2	TRBJ1-6	TRBD1	NA
TGTGCCAGCAGCTTAGAGGGGGCGTTAGCAGGGTCCCAGGGGGGAGCTTTCTTT	CASSLEGALAGSQGGAFF	TRBV7-2	TRBJ1-1	TRBD1	NA
TGCGCCAGCAGTACCAAGGGACTAGCGGGACTCGACAATGAGCAGTTCTTC	CASSTKGLAGLDNEQFF	TRBV5-1	TRBJ2-1	TRBD2	NA
TGTGCCAGCAGCTACTCCGGGGGGGTCTGGCAGCCCCAGCATTTT	CASSYSGGVWQPQHF	TRBV6-2/TRBV6-3	TRBJ1-5	NA	NA
TGTGCCAGCAGCGTAGTCAGCACGGGGACTGAAGCTTTCTTT	CASSVVSTGTEAFF	TRBV9	TRBJ1-1	NA	few
TGCGCCAGCAGCCAAGATCAGGGGTGTTGTAGCAATCAGCCCCAGCATTTT	CASSQDQGCCSNQPQHF	TRBV4-3	TRBJ1-5	NA	NA
TGTGCCAGCAGGTCCGGAGGACAGATTCATTCCTACGAGCAGTACTTC	CASRSGGQIHSYEQYF	TRBV6-8	TRBJ2-7	NA	NA
TGTGCCAGCTCGTTAGGGACAGGGGATTTGCAGCCCCAGCATTTT	CASSLGTGDLQPQHF	TRBV2	TRBJ1-5	TRBD1	NA
TGTGCCAGCAGTTCGTATCGAGGGAGTAGAGATAATTCACCCCTCCACTTT	CASSSYRGSRDNSPLHF	TRBV28	TRBJ1-6	NA	few
TGTGCCAGTAGTATGGAGCCCACCGGGGAGCTGTTTTTT	CASSMEPTGELFF	TRBV19	TRBJ2-2	NA	NA
TGCGCCAGCAGCCAAGATGGGCAGGGACTCTACGAGCAGTACTTC	CASSQDGQGLYEQYF	TRBV4-3	TRBJ2-7	NA	NA
TGTGCCAGCAGTGAACTTCTTGCAGGGGTCTGGAATGAGCAGTTCTTC	CASSELLAGVWNEQFF	TRBV6-1	TRBJ2-1	NA	once
TGTGCCAGCAGCTACGGGTTGTATCAGCCCCAGCATTTT	CASSYGLYQPQHF	TRBV5-6	TRBJ1-5	NA	NA
TGTGCCAGCAGCCTAACAGGGGACACTGAAGCTTTCTTT	CASSLTGDTEAFF	TRBV3-1/TRBV3-2	TRBJ1-1	TRBD1	NA
TGTGCCTGGACTCTTAACAACTACGAGCAGTACTTC	CAWTLNNYEQYF	TRBV30	TRBJ2-7	NA	few
TGCGCCAGCAGCCTGGAAGGACAAGGCTACGAGCAGTACTTC	CASSLEGQGYEQYF	TRBV4-1	TRBJ2-7	NA	once
TGTGCCAGCAGTGACACGACTCTAGCGGGGGAGTTTTATGAGCAGTTCTTC	CASSDTTLAGEFYEQFF	TRBV25-1	TRBJ2-1	TRBD2	NA
TGTGCCAGCAGCTTACTATCCAGGGCGAGTAGAGAAAAACTGTTTTTT	CASSLLSRASREKLFF	TRBV16	TRBJ1-4	NA	NA
TGCGCCAGCAGCCAACCAGAAGGGAGGACTGAAGCTTTCTTT	CASSQPEGRTEAFF	TRBV4-1	TRBJ1-1	NA	NA
TGCGCCAGCCAGTTTACTAGCGGGAGCGATACGCAGTATTTT	CASQFTSGSDTQYF	TRBV5-1	TRBJ2-3	TRBD2	NA
TGTGCCAGCAGCTTAGTCCAGGGGACTAATGAAAAACTGTTTTTT	CASSLVQGTNEKLFF	TRBV7-9	TRBJ1-4	NA	once
TGTGCCAGCACAGTCGGGGACACTGAAGCTTTCTTT	CASTVGDTEAFF	TRBV2	TRBJ1-1	NA	NA
TGTGCCAGCAGCCCTACAGGGTCAAACGAGCAGTACTTC	CASSPTGSNEQYF	TRBV7-9	TRBJ2-7	NA	once
TGTGCCAGCAGCCCCTTAACTGGACAGGGGACAGATACGCAGTATTTT	CASSPLTGQGTDTQYF	TRBV7-9	TRBJ2-3	TRBD1	NA
TGTGCCAGCTCACCCCCTAGCGGGGGCGGGTATGAGCAGTTCTTC	CASSPPSGGGYEQFF	TRBV18	TRBJ2-1	TRBD2	NA
TGCGCCAGCAGCTCGGGAGGGACAGGGGAAACGCATGAGCAGTTCTTC	CASSSGGTGETHEQFF	TRBV5-1	TRBJ2-1	TRBD1	NA
TGTGCCAGCAGAGGGTTGGGGGCTTTTGAGACCCAGTACTTC	CASRGLGAFETQYF	TRBV27	TRBJ2-5	NA	NA